Listed below are T cell receptor beta chains from one sample, sequenced in a study of T cell responses to AZD1222 COVID-19 vaccine. Only in-frame clones appear in the TCRdb table, and some are missing; sequencing was by immunoSEQ multiplex PCR. The table lists 150,000 or so clones, around 89% of them singletons. Sequenced here: peripheral blood, sampled 28 days after the second dose of the MenACWY control vaccine. These receptors all stem from an adult who received the MenACWY meningococcal vaccine as a control. The CDR3 runs from the conserved cysteine through the conserved F or W. The D gene is left open where the match is weak.

v_call	j_call	cdr3_length	d_call	cdr3_aa	cdr3_nt
TRBV6-2/TRBV6-3	TRBJ2-7	13	TRBD2	CASSYRDYYEQYF	TGTGCCAGCAGTTACCGGGACTACTACGAGCAGTACTTC
TRBV6-2/TRBV6-3	TRBJ1-2	12	-	CASSDRDYGYTF	TGTGCCAGCAGTGACCGGGACTATGGCTACACCTTC
TRBV7-2	TRBJ2-2	15	-	CASNPPLPSTGELFF	TGTGCCAGCAACCCCCCACTACCGAGCACCGGGGAGCTGTTTTTT
TRBV6-2/TRBV6-3	TRBJ1-5	15	-	CASSSGTPNNQPQHF	TGTGCCAGCAGTTCCGGGACACCAAATAATCAGCCCCAGCATTTT
TRBV11-2	TRBJ2-2	15	TRBD2	CASNPAGGGTGELFF	TGTGCCAGCAACCCAGCGGGAGGGGGCACCGGGGAGCTGTTTTTT
TRBV3-1/TRBV3-2	TRBJ2-7	16	TRBD1	CASSRRTGGSWNEQYF	TGTGCCAGCAGCCGACGGACAGGGGGTAGTTGGAACGAGCAGTACTTC
TRBV12-3/TRBV12-4	TRBJ2-7	13	-	CASSLAALDEQYF	TGTGCCAGCAGTTTGGCGGCCCTAGACGAGCAGTACTTC
TRBV7-2	TRBJ2-7	16	TRBD2	CASSPRSGSRGNEQYF	TGTGCCAGCAGCCCGAGAAGCGGGAGCCGCGGGAACGAGCAGTACTTC
TRBV6-5	TRBJ1-1	16	TRBD1	CASSYRQGVGYTEAFF	TGTGCCAGCAGTTACCGACAGGGGGTGGGCTACACTGAAGCTTTCTTT
TRBV3-1/TRBV3-2	TRBJ1-5	14	TRBD1	CASSRTGTNQPQHF	TGTGCCAGCAGCAGGACAGGGACCAATCAGCCCCAGCATTTT
TRBV27	TRBJ1-2	14	-	CASSLSVRNYGYTF	TGTGCCAGCAGTTTATCTGTCCGTAACTATGGCTACACCTTC
TRBV11-3	TRBJ2-5	13	-	CASSSHPQETQYF	TGTGCCAGCAGCTCCCATCCACAAGAGACCCAGTACTTC
TRBV29-1	TRBJ1-1	12	-	CSVRLGDSEAFF	TGCAGCGTTAGGTTAGGCGATTCTGAAGCTTTCTTT
TRBV5-4	TRBJ2-3	14	-	CASSLGLRTDTQYF	TGTGCCAGCAGCTTGGGACTGCGAACAGATACGCAGTATTTT
TRBV20-1	TRBJ2-1	13	TRBD2	CSASGLAGNEQFF	TGCAGTGCTAGTGGACTAGCGGGCAATGAGCAGTTCTTC
TRBV27	TRBJ1-6	16	-	CASSFLFRGGNSPLHF	TGTGCCAGCAGTTTTCTTTTCAGGGGTGGTAATTCACCCCTCCACTTT
TRBV18	TRBJ1-6	14	-	CASSQEFYNSPLHF	TGTGCCAGCTCACAGGAGTTCTATAATTCACCCCTCCACTTT